This T cell receptor beta chain is from a study of cytomegalovirus exposure and HLA in healthy donors. Study results and caveats: Accounts indicate the classifier identified cytomegalovirus status with strong specificity and sensitivity. Information on immune exposure was restricted to one variable (CMV serostatus).

Germline CDR1 reads MNHEY; CDR2 reads SVGAGI. The CDR3 contains 16 residues. Trimming cost V 1 base and J 1 base, with 13 bases left between them. Regarding this clone: Its antigen is unknown.

Both 60 Vbeta primers and 13 Jbeta primers went into the PCR. Measured with immunoSEQ multiplex PCR; TCRdb has only the in-frame clones, and not every one. The sample records 100,000 to 150,000 clones, about 78% being singletons. The rearrangement links TRBV6-5 to TRBJ1-1; D is unresolved. This sequence was found in a human donor in good health. The specimen was PBMCs. CDR3 nucleotides: TGTGCCAGCAGTTACTTCTCTCCGGGAGCGAACACTGAAGCTTTCTTT. Amino acids: CASSYFSPGANTEAFF.